The entry that follows covers one T cell receptor beta chain sequence. Its antigen is unidentified. Germline V gives CDR1 SNHLY, CDR2 FYNNEI. Trimming cost V 5 bases and J 7 bases, with 12 bases left between them. The CDR3 consists of 12 residues. The sample comes from a study of CD8 T cells in Susac syndrome. About the research overall: Patients with Susac syndrome were, at the time of blood collection, therapy-naive, maintained on corticosteroids, or maintained on intravenous immunoglobulin alone.

Study results and limitations: In Susac syndrome, the CD4+ T cell repertoires did not show clonal expansion.

The RNA, about 0.45 to 1 ug, was put through reverse transcription using random hexamers. Across 54 Vbeta and 13 Jbeta, immunoSEQ multiplex PCR amplified TCR beta CDR3. A single record per CDR3 protein comes from TCRdb applying MiXCR to the immunoSEQ multiplex PCR reads. Of under 95,000 distinct CDR3 sequences in the sample, around 94% were seen once. The genes are TRBV2 and TRBJ2-7; D uncertain. Sequencing input: CD4+ T cells from PBMCs. This sequence originates from a human donor with Susac syndrome. CDR3 nucleotides: TGTGCCAGCAGTTACAGCTATTGGGAGCAGTACTTC. Amino acids: CASSYSYWEQYF.